One sample yielded the 31 T cell receptor beta chains listed below, sequenced in a study of identical twins. TCRdb re-derived calls from the 5' RACE reads in MiXCR, one entry per CDR3 protein. This sample carries around 340,000 distinct CDR3 sequences, roughly an eighth of them seen once, and the ten largest clones take more than 6%. These same records also appear under a second study, on yellow fever vaccine responses in identical twins.

What was sequenced was CD8+ T cells sorted from blood. The receptors here all came from a woman aged 18 to 35 in good health.

The V gene is TRBV28, the J gene TRBJ2-7, with 7 positions matching TRBD1. The CDR3 has 15 residues. Germline assignment: CDR1 MDHEN and CDR2 SYDVKM. Germline trimming cut 2 bases from V and 0 bases from J; bases unmatched to any gene: 4. The CDR3 nucleotides read TGTGCCAGCAGTTTAATCGGGACAGCCTCCTACGAGCAGTACTTC. It encodes CASSLIGTASYEQYF.

The CDR3: CSARDPWTSGAQETQYF. The DNA of the CDR3 is TGCAGTGCTAGAGATCCATGGACTAGCGGGGCCCAAGAGACCCAGTACTTC. V and J are TRBV20-1 and TRBJ2-5; 12 bases map to TRBD2. Per germline, CDR1 DFQATT and CDR2 SNEGSKA (reference sequence). V dropped 0 bases and J dropped 1; count of bases not matched to a gene: 6. The CDR3 sequence is 17 residues long.

This chain links TRBV6-4 with TRBJ2-7; TRBD1 matches 9 bases. This CDR3 has 14 amino acids. CDR1 is MRHNA and CDR2 is SNTAGT in the germline V gene. J lost 0 bases, V lost 3 bases, and 0 bases had no gene match. The CDR3 region is CASSEGQGSYEQYF. Written as DNA, the CDR3 is TGTGCCAGCAGTGAGGGACAGGGCTCCTACGAGCAGTACTTC.

This clonotype was detected many times. This chain connects TRBV27 to TRBJ2-1, with TRBD2 as a possible D gene (6 bases). The CDR3 runs to 14 residues. CDR1 is MNHEY and CDR2 is SMNVEV in the germline V gene (reference sequence). V shed 7 bases and J shed 0 bases, with 10 bases lying between them. The CDR3: CASTLGGSYNEQFF. The CDR3 DNA reads TGTGCCAGCACCCTGGGGGGCTCCTACAATGAGCAGTTCTTC.

The rearrangement links TRBV18 to TRBJ2-5; 8 nucleotides align to TRBD2. The germline gives CDR1 KGHSH, CDR2 LQKENI. This CDR3 is built from 16 residues. J lost 7 bases, V lost 1 base, and 11 bases had no gene match. The CDR3 bases are TGTGCCAGCTCACCACTCCTGAGTAGCGGGAAAGGGACCCAGTACTTC. Protein sequence: CASSPLLSSGKGTQYF. Drawing the rest from reference TRBV18 and TRBJ2-5, the complete variable domain is NAGVMQNPRHLVRRRGQEARLRCSPMKGHSHVYWYRQLPEEGLKFMVYLQKENIIDESGMPKERFSAEFPKEGPSILRIQQVVRGDSAAYFCASSPLLSSGKGTQYFGPGTRLLVL.

The CDR3 DNA sequence: TGTGCCAGCTCCCGGCCTTACCAAGAGACCCAGTACTTC. The encoded protein is CASSRPYQETQYF. The chain combines TRBV2 with TRBJ2-5; D unclear. Germline loops: CDR1 SNHLY, CDR2 FYNNEI. This CDR3 spans 13 amino acids. V lost 8 bases and J 0 bases, leaving 10 bases between the germline ends. Supplemented by reference TRBV2 and TRBJ2-5, the full variable domain reads EPEVTQTPSHQVTQMGQEVILRCVPISNHLYFYWYRQILGQKVEFLVSFYNNEISEKSEIFDDQFSVERPDGSNFTLKIRSTKLEDSAMYFCASSRPYQETQYFGPGTRLLVL.

This clonotype has only a few counts. The chain combines TRBV5-1 with TRBJ2-3, with a weak D call TRBD1 (6 bases). CDR1 SGHRS and CDR2 YFSETQ come from the germline V gene. The CDR3 loop spans 15 amino acids. V dropped 4 bases and J dropped 0 bases, with 12 bases sitting between them. CDR3 DNA sequence: TGCGCCAGCAGCATCGGACAGTCTAGCACAGATACGCAGTATTTT. The encoded protein is CASSIGQSSTDTQYF.

This clonotype was seen more than once but under ten times. The chain has TRBV7-6 and TRBJ2-1; TRBD1 aligns across 9 bases. Germline V gene data show CDR1 as SGHVS and CDR2 as FNYEAQ. This CDR3 is 18 amino acids long. After removal of 5 bases from V and 0 bases from J, the junction contained 11 bases not matched to a gene. The CDR3 nucleotides are TGTGCCAGCAGCCTTAACCAACAGGGGGCGAGCTCCTACAATGAGCAGTTCTTC. Protein sequence: CASSLNQQGASSYNEQFF.

The chain recombines TRBV3-1 with TRBJ2-5; 13 nucleotides line up with TRBD2. Germline lookup yields CDR1 LGHDT and CDR2 YNNKEL (reference sequence). V lost 3 bases and J lost 1; bases outside the gene matches: 11. This CDR3 is 19 amino acids long. CDR3 sequence (DNA): TGTGCCAGCAGCCAGCCGGAACCGGGACTAGCGGGAATCCAAGAGACCCAGTACTTC. Translating gives CASSQPEPGLAGIQETQYF.

This chain connects TRBV13 to TRBJ2-2; D uncertain. Looked up from germline, CDR1 is PRHDT and CDR2 is FYEKMQ (reference sequence). The CDR3 has 13 residues. Trimming pared 2 bases from V and 6 bases from J, leaving 7 bases between. Here the CDR3 reads CASSLTAAGELFF. CDR3 bases: TGTGCCAGCAGCTTAACTGCAGCCGGGGAGCTGTTTTTT.

The chain has TRBV29-1 and TRBJ2-1; 10 bases match TRBD1. The CDR3 has 14 residues. With 1 base clipped from V and 4 bases from J, the junction kept 1 base outside the gene matches. Germline values: CDR1 SQVTM, CDR2 ANQGSEA. For the CDR3, the DNA is TGCAGCGTTGAAGGACAGGGGGCTTACAATGAGCAGTTCTTC. Its translation is CSVEGQGAYNEQFF.

This clonotype was counted many times. V gene TRBV3-1 combines with J gene TRBJ2-2; D remains ambiguous. The V end was cut by 3 bases, the J end by 0 bases, with 8 bases between. This CDR3 has 15 amino acids. Germline CDR1 reads LGHDT; CDR2 reads YNNKEL (reference sequence). The DNA for the CDR3 is TGTGCCAGCAGCCATGAACTCTCGAACACCGGGGAGCTGTTTTTT. It yields the protein CASSHELSNTGELFF.

This clonotype was counted only a few times. CDR3 residues: CASSSGAGGLYEQYF. The CDR3 nucleotides are TGTGCCAGTAGTAGCGGGGCCGGGGGGCTCTACGAGCAGTACTTC. J is TRBJ2-7 and V is TRBV19; D may be TRBD2 (7 bases). V was trimmed by 4 bases and J by 3 bases, leaving 16 bases between them. The CDR3 totals 15 residues. The germline gives CDR1 LNHDA, CDR2 SQIVND (reference sequence). The full variable domain, with the rest looked up from reference TRBV19 and TRBJ2-7, is DGGITQSPKYLFRKEGQNVTLSCEQNLNHDAMYWYRQDPGQGLRLIYYSQIVNDFQKGDIAEGYSVSREKKESFPLTVTSAQKNPTAFYLCASSSGAGGLYEQYFGPGTRLTVT.

The CDR3 spells CASSVTGYSYEQYF. CDR3 DNA sequence: TGTGCCAGCAGCGTGACAGGCTACTCCTACGAGCAGTACTTC. V usage is TRBV9 and J usage is TRBJ2-7; maybe TRBD1 (6 bases). Germline V gene data show CDR1 as SGDLS and CDR2 as YYNGEE. The CDR3 extends over 14 amino acids. V was clipped by 2 bases and J by 0 bases, with 9 bases between them.

CDR3 nucleotides: TGTGCCAGCAGTGAGGTCTTTAGCAATCAGCCCCAGCATTTT. Protein product: CASSEVFSNQPQHF. The J gene is TRBJ1-5, the V gene TRBV2, with D unclear. The CDR3 has 14 amino acids. V was cut by 3 bases and J by 0 bases, with 6 bases left in between. CDR1 is SNHLY, CDR2 FYNNEI, per germline.

This clonotype was seen only a few times. The V gene is TRBV3-1, the J gene TRBJ2-3; D gene unclear. Trimming removed 0 bases at V and 0 bases at J, with 13 bases between. CDR3 length: 17 residues. The germline V gene encodes CDR1 LGHDT and CDR2 YNNKEL (reference sequence). CDR3 residues: CASSQEVKESSTDTQYF. CDR3 nucleotide sequence: TGTGCCAGCAGCCAAGAGGTTAAGGAGTCTAGCACAGATACGCAGTATTTT.

The chain carries TRBV4-1 and TRBJ2-5; D ambiguous. Trimming cost V 3 bases and J 5 bases, with 25 bases left between them. Germline V CDR1 and CDR2: MGHRA, YSYEKL. The CDR3 sequence is 18 residues long. CDR3 region: CASSQKSVGLPPRETQYF. The CDR3 region has the DNA TGCGCCAGCAGCCAGAAGAGCGTGGGCCTGCCCCCACGGGAGACCCAGTACTTC.

In its sample, this clonotype was seen a few times. V and J are TRBV14 and TRBJ1-2; D unresolved. The CDR3 is 14 residues long. Germline lookup yields CDR1 SGHDN and CDR2 FVKESK. V lost 4 bases and J 4 bases, leaving 13 bases between the germline ends. The CDR3 is CASSPWVSGYGYTF. DNA for the CDR3: TGTGCCAGCAGCCCCTGGGTTAGTGGCTATGGCTACACCTTC.

Only a few counts were recorded for this clonotype. This rearrangement joins TRBV12-3 or TRBV12-4 to TRBJ2-1, with D possibly TRBD2 on 6 matching bases. CDR3 length equals 18 residues. V was shortened by 11 bases and J by 9 bases, with 35 bases between the two germline ends. The CDR3 region has the DNA TGTGCCTGCCAAGATGGCGCGGGATTCTCTCCTGGCACCGGTGAGCAGTTCTTC. Its translation: CACQDGAGFSPGTGEQFF.

This rearrangement joins TRBV7-9 to TRBJ2-5; D tentatively reads TRBD1 or TRBD2 (5 bases each). This CDR3 comprises 13 residues. Trimming shortened V by 5 bases and J by 4 bases, and 11 bases separated the two germline ends. From germline, CDR1 is SEHNR and CDR2 FQNEAQ (reference sequence). The CDR3 bases are TGTGCCAGCAGCCCCGGGACCGTAGAGACCCAGTACTTC. It codes for CASSPGTVETQYF.

The sample holds a few counts of this clonotype. The rearrangement uses TRBV7-2 and TRBJ2-7; D perhaps matches TRBD2 (5 bases). V was trimmed by 4 bases and J by 2 bases, leaving 12 bases between them. The germline V gene encodes CDR1 SGHTA and CDR2 FQGNSA. The CDR3 covers 14 residues. The CDR3 DNA follows: TGTGCCAGCAGCTCCCCGGGGAATACCTACGAGCAGTACTTC. Translating it yields CASSSPGNTYEQYF.

The chain uses TRBV4-1 and TRBJ2-5; perhaps TRBD1 as D (5 bases). The ends were cut back, 4 bases at V and 2 bases at J, with 17 bases in the middle. There are 16 residues in the CDR3. In germline, CDR1 is MGHRA, CDR2 YSYEKL. The CDR3 DNA reads as TGCGCCAGCAGCCTATTTCAGGGTTCGAAGCAAGAGACCCAGTACTTC. It yields the protein CASSLFQGSKQETQYF.

The V call is TRBV7-6, the J call TRBJ2-2; tentative D call: TRBD1 (8 bases). V dropped 7 bases and J dropped 6 bases, with 21 bases sitting between them. Germline V lookup: CDR1 SGHVS, CDR2 FNYEAQ. The CDR3 totals 16 residues. The chain's CDR3 is CASTSTGEGVSGELFF. The DNA of the CDR3 is TGTGCCAGCACCTCGACAGGGGAGGGGGTATCCGGGGAGCTGTTTTTT.

This chain links TRBV5-1 with TRBJ2-3; weak D call: TRBD2 (6 bases). V lost 0 bases, J lost 4 bases, and 12 bases lay in between. The CDR3 contains 15 residues. CDR1 is SGHRS, CDR2 YFSETQ, per germline. CDR3 sequence (DNA): TGCGCCAGCAGCTTGGATCCACTAGCACCAGATACGCAGTATTTT. Translation: CASSLDPLAPDTQYF.

This sequence joins TRBV2 and TRBJ1-2; TRBD1 matches 9 bases. V lost 11 bases, J lost 4 bases, and 5 bases stayed unmatched. There are 12 residues in the CDR3. Germline V gene sequence: CDR1 SNHLY, CDR2 FYNNEI. CDR3 sequence reads: CAAQGAGYGYTF. The CDR3 DNA is TGTGCCGCACAGGGGGCTGGCTATGGCTACACCTTC.

This clonotype came up a few times. The gene calls are TRBV9 and TRBJ1-6; D unclear. The germline V and J ends were trimmed by 0 bases and 7 bases, with 11 bases remaining between them. Germline V gene data show CDR1 as SGDLS and CDR2 as YYNGEE. The CDR3 totals 15 residues. CDR3: CASSVDDPLNSPLHF. The CDR3 nucleotides read TGTGCCAGCAGCGTAGACGACCCTTTGAATTCACCCCTCCACTTT.

This clonotype has more than one count but fewer than ten. The chain recombines TRBV9 with TRBJ2-5; the match to TRBD2 covers 8 bases. Germline CDR1 SGDLS, CDR2 YYNGEE. CDR3 length: 14 amino acids. Trimming took 2 bases from V and 4 from J; bases not matched to a gene: 4. CDR3 in amino acids: CASSVGGGIETQYF. CDR3 in DNA: TGTGCCAGCAGCGTCGGGGGGGGAATAGAGACCCAGTACTTC.

The gene calls are TRBV20-1 and TRBJ1-1; no clear D gene. Trimming removed 0 bases from V and 6 bases from J, with 8 bases in between. Germline-derived CDR1 and CDR2 are DFQATT and SNEGSKA (reference sequence). The CDR3 is 12 residues long. This CDR3 reads CSAREVGPEAFF. Written as DNA, the CDR3 is TGCAGTGCTAGAGAGGTGGGCCCTGAAGCTTTCTTT.

The V call is TRBV7-9, the J call TRBJ2-7, with D unresolved. In germline, CDR1 is SEHNR, CDR2 FQNEAQ (reference sequence). The CDR3 is 13 residues long. Trimming shortened V by 5 bases and J by 4 bases, and 12 bases separated the two germline ends. The CDR3 loop reads CASSPTARYEQYV. The CDR3, as DNA: TGTGCCAGCAGCCCCACCGCCCGTTACGAGCAGTACGTC.

This clonotype has just a few counts. J is TRBJ2-1 and V is TRBV5-5; D tentatively reads TRBD1 or TRBD2 (5 bases each). Germline V gene lookup returns CDR1 SGHKS and CDR2 YYEKEE (reference sequence). The CDR3 loop spans 15 amino acids. V lost 4 bases and J 0 bases, leaving 11 bases between the germline ends. This CDR3 is CASSGGPRSYNEQFF. For the CDR3, the DNA is TGTGCCAGCAGCGGGGGACCGCGCTCCTACAATGAGCAGTTCTTC.

The chain has TRBV28 and TRBJ2-3; 7 bases line up with TRBD1. The CDR3 has 18 residues. Unmatched junction bases numbered 14, after V lost 2 bases and J lost 3 bases. The germline V gene has CDR1 MDHEN and CDR2 SYDVKM. CDR3 DNA sequence: TGTGCCAGCAGTTTACGCAGAACAGGGGTTGTTTTAACAGATACGCAGTATTTT. Translating gives CASSLRRTGVVLTDTQYF.